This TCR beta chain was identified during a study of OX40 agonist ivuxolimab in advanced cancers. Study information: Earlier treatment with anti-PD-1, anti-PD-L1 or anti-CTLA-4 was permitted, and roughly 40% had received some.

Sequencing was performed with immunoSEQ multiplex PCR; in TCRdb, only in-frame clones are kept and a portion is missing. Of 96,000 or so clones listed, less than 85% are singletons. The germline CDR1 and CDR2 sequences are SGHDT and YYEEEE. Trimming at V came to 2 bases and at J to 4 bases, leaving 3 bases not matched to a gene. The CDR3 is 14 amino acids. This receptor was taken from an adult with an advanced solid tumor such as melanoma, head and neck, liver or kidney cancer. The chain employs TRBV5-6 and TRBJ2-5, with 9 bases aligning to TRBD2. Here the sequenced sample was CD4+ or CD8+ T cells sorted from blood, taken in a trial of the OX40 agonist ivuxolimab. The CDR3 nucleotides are TGTGCCAGCAGCTTTAGCGGGAGCGCAGAGACCCAGTACTTC. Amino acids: CASSFSGSAETQYF.